Shown below are 11 T cell receptor beta chains from a single sample sequenced in a study of blood T cell repertoires in COVID-19. The assay was immunoSEQ multiplex PCR, and TCRdb's table has in-frame clones only and misses some. The sample has 250,000 to 300,000 clones; about 86% are singletons. Sequenced: peripheral blood. These receptors came from a young man with active or convalescent COVID-19.

Only one count was recorded for this clone. The chain has TRBV7-6 and TRBJ2-5; D possibly corresponds to TRBD1 (8 bases). Trimming removed 5 bases at V and 6 bases at J, with 19 bases between. CDR1 is SGHVS and CDR2 is FNYEAQ in the germline V gene. CDR3 size: 15 residues. CDR3 bases: TGTGCCAGCAGCACTCTCGGACAGGGAGGGCAGACCCAGTACTTC. This translates into CASSTLGQGGQTQYF. The full variable domain, its missing parts supplied by reference TRBV7-6 and TRBJ2-5, is GAGVSQSPRYKVTKRGQDVALRCDPISGHVSLYWYRQALGQGPEFLTYFNYEAQQDKSGLPNDRFSAERPEGSISTLTIQRTEQRDSAMYRCASSTLGQGGQTQYFGPGTRLLVL.

This clone was detected once. This rearrangement joins TRBV29-1 to TRBJ1-2, with TRBD1 as a possible D gene (6 bases). The germline CDR1 and CDR2 sequences are SQVTM and ANQGSEA. The CDR3 is made up of 12 amino acids. Trimming pared 7 bases from V and 2 bases from J, leaving 11 bases between. The CDR3 DNA follows: TGCAGCGCCCGGACAGCCAACTATGGCTACACCTTC. It specifies CSARTANYGYTF.

The chain carries TRBV19 and TRBJ2-2; 7 bases are shared with TRBD2. The CDR3 has 14 residues. The ends lost 6 bases at V and 5 bases at J; junction bases unmatched: 6. Germline assignment: CDR1 LNHDA and CDR2 SQIVND (reference sequence). The CDR3: CASRKREGTGELFF. CDR3 in DNA: TGTGCCAGTAGGAAGCGGGAAGGTACCGGGGAGCTGTTTTTT.

The V and J genes are TRBV7-2 and TRBJ2-7, with 7 bases fitting TRBD2. The CDR3 covers 15 residues. Germline lookup yields CDR1 SGHTA and CDR2 FQGNSA. V dropped 0 bases and J dropped 4; count of bases not matched to a gene: 6. DNA for the CDR3: TGTGCCAGCAGCTTAGCGCCGGTAGCGGGTTACGAGCAGTACTTC. Translation: CASSLAPVAGYEQYF.

The chain is built from TRBV29-1 and TRBJ1-4, with D perhaps TRBD1 (6 bases). Trimming stripped 4 bases from V and 5 bases from J, with 11 bases between. The V gene's germline CDR1 is SQVTM and CDR2 ANQGSEA. The CDR3 spans 13 residues. The CDR3 loop is CSVGDIFNEKLFF. In DNA, the CDR3 is TGCAGCGTTGGGGACATTTTCAATGAAAAACTGTTTTTT.

V gene TRBV9 combines with J gene TRBJ1-4, with no clear D. Trimming pared 4 bases from V and 6 bases from J, leaving 22 bases between. Germline assignment: CDR1 SGDLS and CDR2 YYNGEE. The CDR3 is 17 amino acids. The CDR3 sequence: CASSPRRGSGRYEKLFF. In nucleotides, the CDR3 is TGTGCCAGCAGCCCCCGCCGAGGTTCGGGGAGGTATGAAAAACTGTTTTTT.

The chain combines TRBV6-6 with TRBJ1-3, with a tentative D call TRBD1 (5 bases). Trimming left V 6 bases short and J 2 bases short, with 8 bases between. Per the germline V gene, CDR1 is MNHNY and CDR2 is SVGAGI (reference sequence). CDR3 length: 13 amino acids. The CDR3 sequence: CASRDSPGNTIYF. Here the CDR3 DNA reads TGTGCCAGCAGAGACAGCCCTGGAAACACCATATATTTT.

The chain links TRBV30 to TRBJ2-2, with 10 bases identical to TRBD1. The V and J ends lost 3 bases and 4 bases, in that order; junction bases with no gene match: 11. The CDR3 totals 17 residues. Germline V gene sequence: CDR1 GTSNPN, CDR2 SVGIG (reference sequence). CDR3 in amino acids: CAWSATPGQGSTGELFF. DNA for the CDR3: TGTGCCTGGAGCGCCACCCCGGGACAGGGGAGCACCGGGGAGCTGTTTTTT.

The CDR3 loop reads CASSPGLSSYNEQFF. CDR3 in DNA: TGTGCCAGCAGCCCGGGTCTGAGCTCCTACAATGAGCAGTTCTTC. J is TRBJ2-1 and V is TRBV7-3; D remains unclear. CDR1 is SGHTA and CDR2 is FQGTGA in the germline V gene. This CDR3 is 15 amino acids long. Trimming removed 5 bases from V and 0 bases from J, with 11 bases in between.

This clone was counted a few times. The chain uses TRBV12-5 and TRBJ1-1; D unresolved. Per the germline V gene, CDR1 is LGHNT and CDR2 is FRNRAP. Trimming removed 4 bases from V and 0 bases from J, with 6 bases in between. This CDR3 comprises 13 residues. The chain's CDR3 is CASGYLMNTEAFF. The CDR3 DNA sequence: TGTGCTAGTGGTTACTTAATGAACACTGAAGCTTTCTTT. Supplemented by reference TRBV12-5 and TRBJ1-1, the full variable domain reads DARVTQTPRHKVTEMGQEVTMRCQPILGHNTVFWYRQTMMQGLELLAYFRNRAPLDDSGMPKDRFSAEMPDATLATLKIQPSEPRDSAVYFCASGYLMNTEAFFGQGTRLTVV.

The V gene is TRBV19, the J gene TRBJ2-7, with 9 bases that match TRBD1. V dropped 3 bases and J dropped 2; count of bases not matched to a gene: 5. CDR3 length: 15 amino acids. Looked up from germline, CDR1 is LNHDA and CDR2 is SQIVND (reference sequence). The CDR3 spells CASSMDRGTTYEQYF. DNA of the CDR3: TGTGCCAGTAGTATGGACAGGGGCACCACCTACGAGCAGTACTTC. Complete variable domain (other parts from reference TRBV19 and TRBJ2-7): DGGITQSPKYLFRKEGQNVTLSCEQNLNHDAMYWYRQDPGQGLRLIYYSQIVNDFQKGDIAEGYSVSREKKESFPLTVTSAQKNPTAFYLCASSMDRGTTYEQYFGPGTRLTVT.